These 9 T cell receptor beta chains were all obtained from the same sample, sequenced in a study of response to subunit inactivated influenza vaccine. MiXCR, applied by TCRdb to the RT-PCR reads, yields one record per CDR3 protein. This sample has around 570,000 distinct CDR3 sequences; approximately 11% occur once, and the top ten carry approximately 11%. The data were also submitted as part of a second study, on T cells expressing NK-cell markers. As that report states: For TCR beta, cDNA was produced by 5'RACE template switching with UMIs.

The source was PBMCs from blood, collected on the day of vaccination. These receptors all stem from a man in his fifties who received an inactivated influenza vaccine.

This clonotype has just a few counts. This sequence joins TRBV29-1 and TRBJ2-1; the D gene is possibly TRBD1 (7 bases). The V end lost 4 bases, the J end lost 16 bases, and 17 bases lay between the germline ends. The CDR3 length is 11 residues. The germline CDR1 and CDR2 sequences are SQVTM and ANQGSEA. DNA for the CDR3: TGCAGCGTTGGACAGGGACTTCGAGGCTTCTTC. This codes for CSVGQGLRGFF.

This clonotype was picked up many times. V is TRBV12-3 or TRBV12-4 and J is TRBJ2-3; D remains ambiguous. The CDR3 contains 14 residues. V lost 4 bases, J lost 4 bases, and 12 bases lay in between. The CDR3, as DNA: TGTGCCAGCAGTTCGACGGACCTTTCAGATACGCAGTATTTT. Translating it yields CASSSTDLSDTQYF.

This chain uses TRBV7-2 with TRBJ2-5; D is uncertain. Germline CDR1 is SGHTA and CDR2 is FQGNSA. CDR3 length: 13 amino acids. V was clipped by 1 base and J by 5 bases, with 8 bases between them. CDR3 sequence: CASSLVFEETQYF. In DNA form, the CDR3 reads TGTGCCAGCAGCTTAGTATTTGAGGAGACCCAGTACTTC.

This clonotype came up a few times. The genes are TRBV4-3 and TRBJ2-5; possibly TRBD1 for D (6 bases). V was shortened by 0 bases and J by 9 bases, with 20 bases between the two germline ends. The CDR3 spans 16 residues. CDR1 LGHNA and CDR2 YSLEER come from the germline V gene. CDR3 protein: CASSQEADRFPGAQYF. The CDR3 nucleotides read TGCGCCAGCAGCCAAGAGGCGGACAGATTCCCAGGGGCCCAGTACTTC.

The gene calls are TRBV11-2 and TRBJ2-7; TRBD1 agrees at 7 bases. The CDR3 is 19 residues long. V was pared by 1 base and J by 2 bases, with 17 bases of the junction left unmatched. CDR1 and CDR2 from the germline V gene are SGHAT and FQNNGV. The CDR3 DNA follows: TGTGCCAGCAGCTTAGGTACGGTGAGGGGGCGAATATCGCCCTACGAGCAGTACTTC. It specifies CASSLGTVRGRISPYEQYF.

This clonotype was detected a few times. The J gene is TRBJ2-3, the V gene TRBV12-3 or TRBV12-4; the match to TRBD2 covers 7 bases. The CDR3 contains 16 residues. V lost 2 bases to trimming and J lost 2 bases; unmatched junction nucleotides: 7. The CDR3 is CASSLSGADSTDTQYF. CDR3 in DNA: TGTGCCAGCAGTTTAAGCGGGGCGGACTCCACAGATACGCAGTATTTT.

The chain joins TRBV6-4 to TRBJ2-7; D is uncertain. Looked up from germline, CDR1 is MRHNA and CDR2 is SNTAGT. This CDR3 spans 16 amino acids. The V and J ends lost 0 bases and 1 base respectively, with 13 bases between them. The CDR3 DNA reads as TGTGCCAGCAGTGACTCGACCCCAGTAGGGTCCTACGAGCAGTACTTC. Encoded protein: CASSDSTPVGSYEQYF.

A few counts support this clonotype. The chain combines TRBV20-1 with TRBJ2-7; either TRBD1 or TRBD2 may fit D (5 bases each). V lost 1 base, J lost 2 bases, and 12 bases lay in between. Germline CDR1 reads DFQATT; CDR2 reads SNEGSKA (reference sequence). There are 14 residues in the CDR3. The chain's CDR3 is CSARGTRGTYEQYF. CDR3 nucleotide sequence: TGCAGTGCTAGAGGCACTCGGGGCACCTACGAGCAGTACTTC.

The rearrangement joins TRBV30 to TRBJ2-7; D is possibly TRBD1 or TRBD2 (5 bases each). Trimming took 8 bases from V and 1 from J, leaving 15 bases between them. This CDR3 has 13 residues. Per the germline V gene, CDR1 is GTSNPN and CDR2 is SVGIG (reference sequence). CDR3 region: CAGIRDRSYEQYF. The CDR3 DNA follows: TGTGCCGGCATCCGGGACCGTTCCTACGAGCAGTACTTC.